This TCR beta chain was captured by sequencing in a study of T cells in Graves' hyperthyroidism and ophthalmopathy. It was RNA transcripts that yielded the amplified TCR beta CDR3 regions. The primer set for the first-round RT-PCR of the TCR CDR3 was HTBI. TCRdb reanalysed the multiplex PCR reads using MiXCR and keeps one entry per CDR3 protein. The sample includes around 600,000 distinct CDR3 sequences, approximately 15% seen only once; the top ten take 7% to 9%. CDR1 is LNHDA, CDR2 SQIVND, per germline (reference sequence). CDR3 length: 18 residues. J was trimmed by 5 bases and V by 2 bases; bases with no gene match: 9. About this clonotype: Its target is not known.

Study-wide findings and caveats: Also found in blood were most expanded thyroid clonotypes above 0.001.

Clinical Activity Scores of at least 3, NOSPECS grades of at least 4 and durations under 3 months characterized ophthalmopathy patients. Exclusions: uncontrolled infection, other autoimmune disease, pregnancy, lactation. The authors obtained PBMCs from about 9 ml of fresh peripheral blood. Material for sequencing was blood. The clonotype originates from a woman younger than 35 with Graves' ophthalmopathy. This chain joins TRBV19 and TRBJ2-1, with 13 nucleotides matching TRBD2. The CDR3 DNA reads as TGTGCCAGTAGTATACGGACTAGCGGGAGCCACCTTCACAATGAGCAGTTCTTC. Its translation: CASSIRTSGSHLHNEQFF.